A selection of T cell receptor beta chains follows, all from one sample in a study of blood T cell repertoires in COVID-19. Data came from immunoSEQ multiplex PCR; TCRdb stores just in-frame clones and leaves some out. The sample records approximately 190,000 clones, roughly four fifths being singletons. Sample: peripheral blood. All receptors derive from a woman aged 40 to 55 with acute or convalescent COVID-19. Each CDR3 is given with its conserved first and last residue. D genes are given only for firm matches. Not every row has a clone size; where given, it reads once, few, many or a size class.

clone_size	v_call	d_call	j_call	cdr3_aa	cdr3_nt
few	TRBV7-9	TRBD2	TRBJ2-2	CASSLDAGVLAGELFF	TGTGCCAGCAGCTTAGATGCGGGGGTACTGGCCGGGGAGCTGTTTTTT
-	TRBV27	-	TRBJ2-3	CASTPWGQGSDTQYF	TGTGCCAGCACCCCCTGGGGGCAGGGGTCAGATACGCAGTATTTT
-	TRBV19	TRBD1	TRBJ2-1	CATQDRGDYNEQFF	TGTGCCACCCAAGACAGGGGCGACTACAATGAGCAGTTCTTC
-	TRBV5-6	-	TRBJ2-5	CASSLTDFQETQYF	TGTGCCAGCAGCCTGACAGACTTCCAAGAGACCCAGTACTTC
-	TRBV5-1	-	TRBJ1-2	CASSFRPIGGINYGYTF	TGCGCCAGCAGCTTTCGTCCCATCGGAGGGATTAACTATGGCTACACCTTC
few	TRBV28	-	TRBJ1-5	CASSIGGAGVQPQHF	TGTGCCAGCAGCATAGGGGGGGCAGGGGTTCAGCCCCAGCATTTT
-	TRBV7-6	TRBD1	TRBJ1-2	CASSRTGGTGGYTF	TGTGCCAGCAGCAGGACAGGGGGAACGGGAGGCTACACCTTC
-	TRBV28	TRBD2	TRBJ2-1	CASSLGLANEQFF	TGTGCCAGCAGTTTGGGACTAGCGAACGAGCAGTTCTTC
few	TRBV5-1	TRBD1	TRBJ2-5	CASSTGQGYQETQYF	TGCGCCAGCAGCACCGGACAGGGGTACCAAGAGACCCAGTACTTC
few	TRBV10-2	TRBD1	TRBJ1-6	CASSDGTENSPLHF	TGCGCCAGCAGTGACGGGACAGAAAATTCACCCCTCCACTTT
-	TRBV19	-	TRBJ1-1	CASSQQVNTEAFF	TGTGCCAGTAGCCAACAGGTAAACACTGAAGCTTTCTTT